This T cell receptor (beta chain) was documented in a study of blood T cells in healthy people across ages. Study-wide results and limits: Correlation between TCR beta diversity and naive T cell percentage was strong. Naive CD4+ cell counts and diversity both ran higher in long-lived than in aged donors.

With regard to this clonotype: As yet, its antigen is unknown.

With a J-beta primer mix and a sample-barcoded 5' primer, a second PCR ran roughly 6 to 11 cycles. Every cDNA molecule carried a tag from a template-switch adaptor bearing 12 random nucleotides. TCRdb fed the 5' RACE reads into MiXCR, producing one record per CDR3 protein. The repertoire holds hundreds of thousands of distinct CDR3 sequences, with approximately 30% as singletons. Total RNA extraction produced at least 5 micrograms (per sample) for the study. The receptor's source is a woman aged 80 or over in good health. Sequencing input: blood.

The CDR3 loop is CSATERGSDTQYF. In nucleotides, the CDR3 is TGCAGTGCTACGGAGCGGGGATCAGATACGCAGTATTTT. V usage is TRBV20-1 and J usage is TRBJ2-3; 7 nucleotides align to TRBD2. Germline lookup yields CDR1 DFQATT and CDR2 SNEGSKA (reference sequence). Unmatched junction bases numbered 5, after V lost 4 bases and J lost 4 bases. This CDR3 contains 13 residues.